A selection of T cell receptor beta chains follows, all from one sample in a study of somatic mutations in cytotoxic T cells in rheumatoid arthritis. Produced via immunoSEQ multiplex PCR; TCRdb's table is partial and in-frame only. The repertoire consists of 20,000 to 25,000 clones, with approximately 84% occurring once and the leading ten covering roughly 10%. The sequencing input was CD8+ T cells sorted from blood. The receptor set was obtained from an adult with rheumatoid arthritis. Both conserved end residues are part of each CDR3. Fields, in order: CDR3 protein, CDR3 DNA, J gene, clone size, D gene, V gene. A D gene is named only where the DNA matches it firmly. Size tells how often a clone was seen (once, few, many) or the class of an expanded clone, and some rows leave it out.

CDR3aa: CASRFGDTQYF
CDR3nt: TGTGCCAGCAGGTTTGGAGATACGCAGTATTTT
j_gene: TRBJ2-3
abundance: NA
d_gene: NA
v_gene: TRBV6-6

CDR3aa: CASSLTGGGTEAFF
CDR3nt: TGTGCCAGCAGCCTCACAGGGGGAGGGACTGAAGCTTTCTTT
j_gene: TRBJ1-1
abundance: NA
d_gene: TRBD1
v_gene: TRBV7-9

CDR3aa: CASSVGGAGLEETQYF
CDR3nt: TGTGCCAGCAGCGTAGGAGGGGCAGGGTTGGAAGAGACCCAGTACTTC
j_gene: TRBJ2-5
abundance: NA
d_gene: NA
v_gene: TRBV9

CDR3aa: CASSQDAGESPLHF
CDR3nt: TGCGCCAGCAGCCAAGACGCGGGGGAGTCACCCCTCCACTTT
j_gene: TRBJ1-6
abundance: NA
d_gene: NA
v_gene: TRBV4-1

CDR3aa: CASSQDFSTGREKLFF
CDR3nt: TGTGCCAGCAGCCAAGACTTTTCGACAGGGAGGGAAAAACTGTTTTTT
j_gene: TRBJ1-4
abundance: few
d_gene: TRBD1
v_gene: TRBV4-2

CDR3aa: CASSEGVGHEQYF
CDR3nt: TGTGCCAGCAGTGAGGGAGTGGGTCACGAGCAGTACTTC
j_gene: TRBJ2-7
abundance: NA
d_gene: NA
v_gene: TRBV2

CDR3aa: CASSFGTGADEQYF
CDR3nt: TGTGCCAGCAGCTTCGGGACAGGGGCGGACGAGCAGTACTTC
j_gene: TRBJ2-7
abundance: NA
d_gene: TRBD1
v_gene: TRBV7-6

CDR3aa: CASSVGQGRDEKLFF
CDR3nt: TGCGCCAGCAGCGTCGGACAGGGGCGGGATGAAAAACTGTTTTTT
j_gene: TRBJ1-4
abundance: NA
d_gene: TRBD1
v_gene: TRBV4-1

CDR3aa: CASSIDVSRGFTEAFF
CDR3nt: TGTGCCAGTAGTATAGATGTCTCCAGGGGGTTTACTGAAGCTTTCTTT
j_gene: TRBJ1-1
abundance: NA
d_gene: TRBD1
v_gene: TRBV19

CDR3aa: CASCSGPRGEKLFF
CDR3nt: TGTGCCAGCTGTTCCGGGCCCCGAGGGGAAAAACTGTTTTTT
j_gene: TRBJ1-4
abundance: NA
d_gene: NA
v_gene: TRBV2

CDR3aa: CASSPLRFTPYEQYF
CDR3nt: TGTGCCAGCAGTCCTCTCCGGTTTACTCCCTACGAGCAGTACTTC
j_gene: TRBJ2-7
abundance: NA
d_gene: NA
v_gene: TRBV27

CDR3aa: CSVDITTSNYGYTF
CDR3nt: TGCAGCGTTGACATCACCACAAGTAACTATGGCTACACCTTC
j_gene: TRBJ1-2
abundance: NA
d_gene: NA
v_gene: TRBV29-1

CDR3aa: CAILQERLSYEQYF
CDR3nt: TGTGCCATACTACAGGAAAGACTCTCCTACGAGCAGTACTTC
j_gene: TRBJ2-7
abundance: few
d_gene: NA
v_gene: TRBV2

CDR3aa: CSANSGGNTDTQYF
CDR3nt: TGCAGCGCTAATAGCGGGGGCAACACAGATACGCAGTATTTT
j_gene: TRBJ2-3
abundance: NA
d_gene: TRBD2
v_gene: TRBV29-1

CDR3aa: CASKVLAGGGEQFF
CDR3nt: TGTGCCAGCAAGGTTCTAGCGGGGGGGGGTGAGCAGTTCTTC
j_gene: TRBJ2-1
abundance: NA
d_gene: TRBD2
v_gene: TRBV27

CDR3aa: CASRANRGFGYGYTF
CDR3nt: TGTGCCAGCAGAGCCAACAGGGGTTTCGGCTATGGCTACACCTTC
j_gene: TRBJ1-2
abundance: NA
d_gene: TRBD1
v_gene: TRBV2

CDR3aa: CATSRFRGETQYF
CDR3nt: TGTGCCACCAGCAGGTTCCGGGGAGAGACCCAGTACTTC
j_gene: TRBJ2-5
abundance: NA
d_gene: NA
v_gene: TRBV15

CDR3aa: CASSLSQNEQFF
CDR3nt: TGTGCCAGCAGCTTGTCGCAGAATGAGCAGTTCTTC
j_gene: TRBJ2-1
abundance: NA
d_gene: NA
v_gene: TRBV5-4

CDR3aa: CASSSVTTNEKLFF
CDR3nt: TGCGCCAGCAGCTCGGTCACGACTAATGAAAAACTGTTTTTT
j_gene: TRBJ1-4
abundance: NA
d_gene: NA
v_gene: TRBV5-1

CDR3aa: CASSSDRYRNEKLFF
CDR3nt: TGTGCCAGCAGTTCCGACCGGTACCGTAATGAAAAACTGTTTTTT
j_gene: TRBJ1-4
abundance: NA
d_gene: NA
v_gene: TRBV25-1

CDR3aa: CASSYSGGLAGNEQFF
CDR3nt: TGTGCCAGCAGTTACTCCGGAGGACTAGCTGGTAATGAGCAGTTCTTC
j_gene: TRBJ2-1
abundance: NA
d_gene: TRBD2
v_gene: TRBV6-6

CDR3aa: CASSLRGGYEQYF
CDR3nt: TGTGCCAGCAGCCTTCGAGGCGGCTACGAGCAGTACTTC
j_gene: TRBJ2-7
abundance: medium-sized
d_gene: NA
v_gene: TRBV7-9

CDR3aa: CASRVTGGAGANVLTF
CDR3nt: TGTGCCAGTAGGGTAACAGGGGGCGCTGGGGCCAACGTCCTGACTTTC
j_gene: TRBJ2-6
abundance: NA
d_gene: TRBD1
v_gene: TRBV19

CDR3aa: CASSLQGWTEAFF
CDR3nt: TGTGCCAGCAGCCTACAGGGTTGGACTGAAGCTTTCTTT
j_gene: TRBJ1-1
abundance: once
d_gene: NA
v_gene: TRBV6-6

CDR3aa: CASSPVGTSVIAGELFF
CDR3nt: TGTGCCAGCAGCCCAGTTGGGACTAGCGTCATAGCCGGGGAGCTGTTTTTT
j_gene: TRBJ2-2
abundance: few
d_gene: TRBD2
v_gene: TRBV11-2

CDR3aa: CASSQDLGGGYEQYF
CDR3nt: TGTGCCAGCAGCCAAGATTTAGGGGGAGGCTACGAGCAGTACTTC
j_gene: TRBJ2-7
abundance: NA
d_gene: NA
v_gene: TRBV4-2

CDR3aa: CASSGKIGTRPPYTGELFF
CDR3nt: TGCGCCAGCAGCGGGAAGATCGGGACTAGACCCCCATACACCGGGGAGCTGTTTTTT
j_gene: TRBJ2-2
abundance: NA
d_gene: TRBD2
v_gene: TRBV5-1

CDR3aa: CASSDRGYGYTF
CDR3nt: TGTGCCAGCAGTGACAGGGGCTATGGCTACACCTTC
j_gene: TRBJ1-2
abundance: NA
d_gene: NA
v_gene: TRBV2

CDR3aa: CASSRQFSGANVLTF
CDR3nt: TGCGCCAGCAGCCGACAGTTCTCTGGGGCCAACGTCCTGACTTTC
j_gene: TRBJ2-6
abundance: few
d_gene: NA
v_gene: TRBV4-1

CDR3aa: CASSAPGTGPAGELFF
CDR3nt: TGTGCCAGCAGCGCCCCCGGGACAGGGCCCGCCGGGGAGCTGTTTTTT
j_gene: TRBJ2-2
abundance: NA
d_gene: TRBD1
v_gene: TRBV9

CDR3aa: CASSPPLGKSSTDTQYF
CDR3nt: TGTGCCAGCAGCCCCCCCCTCGGGAAATCTAGCACAGATACGCAGTATTTT
j_gene: TRBJ2-3
abundance: once
d_gene: NA
v_gene: TRBV7-9

CDR3aa: CASSIGIAQPQHF
CDR3nt: TGTGCCAGTAGTATAGGGATTGCTCAGCCCCAGCATTTT
j_gene: TRBJ1-5
abundance: NA
d_gene: NA
v_gene: TRBV19

CDR3aa: CASSYSGYPNTEAFF
CDR3nt: TGTGCCAGCAGTTACTCGGGGTATCCGAACACTGAAGCTTTCTTT
j_gene: TRBJ1-1
abundance: NA
d_gene: NA
v_gene: TRBV6-5

CDR3aa: CASGTGGGRETQYF
CDR3nt: TGCGCCAGCGGCACAGGGGGGGGTCGGGAGACCCAGTACTTC
j_gene: TRBJ2-5
abundance: NA
d_gene: NA
v_gene: TRBV5-1

CDR3aa: CASSLGLAEKNTEAFF
CDR3nt: TGTGCCAGCAGCTTAGGATTGGCGGAGAAGAACACTGAAGCTTTCTTT
j_gene: TRBJ1-1
abundance: once
d_gene: NA
v_gene: TRBV7-9

CDR3aa: CASSLIEETQYF
CDR3nt: TGTGCCAGCAGCTTAATTGAGGAGACCCAGTACTTC
j_gene: TRBJ2-5
abundance: NA
d_gene: NA
v_gene: TRBV7-9